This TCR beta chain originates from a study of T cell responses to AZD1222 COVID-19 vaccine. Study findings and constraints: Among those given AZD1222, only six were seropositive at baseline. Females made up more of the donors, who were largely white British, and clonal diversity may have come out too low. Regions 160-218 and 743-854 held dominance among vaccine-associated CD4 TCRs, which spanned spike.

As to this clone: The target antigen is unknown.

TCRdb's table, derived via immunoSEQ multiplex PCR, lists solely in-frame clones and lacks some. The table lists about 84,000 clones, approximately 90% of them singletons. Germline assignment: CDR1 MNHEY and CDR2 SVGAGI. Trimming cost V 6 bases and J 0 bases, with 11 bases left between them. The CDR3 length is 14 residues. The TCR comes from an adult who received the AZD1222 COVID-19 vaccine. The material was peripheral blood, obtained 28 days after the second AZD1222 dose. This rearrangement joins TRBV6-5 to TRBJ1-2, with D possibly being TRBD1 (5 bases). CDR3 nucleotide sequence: TGTGCCAGCAGCCTCGACAGAGCTAACTATGGCTACACCTTC. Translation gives CASSLDRANYGYTF.